Described below is a single TCR beta chain sequence and its context. No antigen is known for it. This PCR relied on a set of 60 Vbeta primers and 13 Jbeta primers. In the source study's methods: Unique TCR beta chains totaled roughly 81 million in a later count, with approximately 11 million of them shared. TCRdb keeps only in-frame clones here, not all; method: immunoSEQ multiplex PCR. The V and J calls and clone size come from that table; D and trimming were worked out from the DNA. The repertoire holds fewer than 65,000 clones, with 73% as singletons. The data are from a study of cytomegalovirus exposure and HLA in healthy donors. Study at large: Early release data held 75 million to 100 million unique TCRs from HLA-typed donors. Most donors, around 81% of 350 to 450 genotyped, fell in the Caucasian-associated ancestry cluster.

Study-level points and caveats: Overall, roughly 150 TCR beta chains were annotated as cytomegalovirus-associated.

The clonotype was recovered from a man aged 50 to 59 in good health and CMV-seronegative. The sequenced material came from PBMCs.

CDR3 DNA sequence: TGTGCCAGCAGCTTAGCGACGCCGGGAAGCTCCTATAATTCACCCCTCCACTTT. It specifies CASSLATPGSSYNSPLHF. The rearrangement links TRBV11-2 to TRBJ1-6; D is unclear. V gave up 1 base and J gave up 0 bases, with 13 bases separating them. CDR1 is SGHAT and CDR2 is FQNNGV in the germline V gene. The CDR3 spans 18 residues.